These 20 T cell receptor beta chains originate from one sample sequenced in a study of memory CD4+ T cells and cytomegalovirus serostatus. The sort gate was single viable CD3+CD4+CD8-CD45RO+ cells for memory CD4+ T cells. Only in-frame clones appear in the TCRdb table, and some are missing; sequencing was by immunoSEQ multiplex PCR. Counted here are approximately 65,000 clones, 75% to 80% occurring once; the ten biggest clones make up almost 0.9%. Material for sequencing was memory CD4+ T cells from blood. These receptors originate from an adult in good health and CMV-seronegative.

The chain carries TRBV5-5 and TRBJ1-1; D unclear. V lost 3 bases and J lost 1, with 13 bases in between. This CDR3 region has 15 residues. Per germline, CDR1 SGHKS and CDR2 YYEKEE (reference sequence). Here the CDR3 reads CASSSLGSRNTEAFF. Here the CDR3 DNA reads TGTGCCAGCAGCTCCCTCGGATCGAGGAACACTGAAGCTTTCTTT.

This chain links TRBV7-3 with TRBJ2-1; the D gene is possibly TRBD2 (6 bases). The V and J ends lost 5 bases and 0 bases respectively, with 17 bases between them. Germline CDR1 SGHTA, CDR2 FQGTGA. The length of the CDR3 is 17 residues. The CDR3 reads CASSPGTLLDSYNEQFF. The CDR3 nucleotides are TGTGCCAGCAGCCCAGGGACTCTTCTCGACTCCTACAATGAGCAGTTCTTC.

CDR3 sequence (DNA): TGTGCCAGCAGCTTATCGCTAGCGGGAGAAGAGACCCAGTACTTC. Amino acid sequence: CASSLSLAGEETQYF. J is TRBJ2-5 and V is TRBV7-9; TRBD2 aligns across 10 bases. Germline V gene lookup returns CDR1 SEHNR and CDR2 FQNEAQ (reference sequence). The CDR3 runs 15 residues. After removal of 2 bases from V and 3 bases from J, the junction contained 3 bases not matched to a gene.

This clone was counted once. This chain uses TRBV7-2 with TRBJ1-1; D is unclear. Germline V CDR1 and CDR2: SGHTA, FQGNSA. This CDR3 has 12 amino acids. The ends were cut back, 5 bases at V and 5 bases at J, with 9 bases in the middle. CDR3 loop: CASSDRRTEAFF. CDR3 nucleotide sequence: TGTGCCAGCAGCGATCGAAGGACTGAAGCTTTCTTT.

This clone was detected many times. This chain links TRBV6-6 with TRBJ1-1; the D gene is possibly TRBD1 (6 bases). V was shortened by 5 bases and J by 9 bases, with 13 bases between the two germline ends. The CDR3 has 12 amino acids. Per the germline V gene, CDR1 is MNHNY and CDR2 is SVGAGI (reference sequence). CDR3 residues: CASSTADRKAFF. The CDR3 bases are TGTGCCAGCAGTACAGCGGACAGAAAAGCTTTCTTT.

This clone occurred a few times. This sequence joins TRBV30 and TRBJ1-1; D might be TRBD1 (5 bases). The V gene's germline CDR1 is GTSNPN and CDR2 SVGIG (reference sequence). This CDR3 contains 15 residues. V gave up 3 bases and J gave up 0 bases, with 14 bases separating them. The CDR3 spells CAWSAVGVMNTEAFF. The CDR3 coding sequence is TGTGCCTGGAGCGCTGTAGGGGTTATGAACACTGAAGCTTTCTTT.

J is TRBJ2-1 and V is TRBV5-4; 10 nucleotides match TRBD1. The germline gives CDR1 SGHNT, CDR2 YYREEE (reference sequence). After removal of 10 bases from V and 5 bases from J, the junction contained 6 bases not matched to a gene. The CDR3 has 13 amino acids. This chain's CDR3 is CAVAGQGNNEQFF. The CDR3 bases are TGTGCCGTGGCGGGACAGGGGAACAATGAGCAGTTCTTC.

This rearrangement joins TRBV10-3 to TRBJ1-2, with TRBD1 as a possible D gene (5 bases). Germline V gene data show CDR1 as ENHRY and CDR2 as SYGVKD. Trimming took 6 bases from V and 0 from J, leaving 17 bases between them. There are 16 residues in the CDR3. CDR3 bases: TGTGCCATCAGCTACCGGGACCCCAGATCTAACTATGGCTACACCTTC. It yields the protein CAISYRDPRSNYGYTF.

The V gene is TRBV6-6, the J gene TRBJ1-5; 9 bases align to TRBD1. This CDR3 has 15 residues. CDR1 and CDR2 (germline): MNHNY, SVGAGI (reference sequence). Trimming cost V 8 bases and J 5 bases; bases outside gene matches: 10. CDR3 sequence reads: CASEPGQGRHQPQHF. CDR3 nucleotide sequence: TGTGCCAGCGAACCGGGACAGGGAAGGCATCAGCCCCAGCATTTT.

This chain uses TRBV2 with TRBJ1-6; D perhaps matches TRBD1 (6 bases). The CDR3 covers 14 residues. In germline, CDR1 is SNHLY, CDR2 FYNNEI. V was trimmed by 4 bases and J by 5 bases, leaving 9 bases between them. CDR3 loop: CASSGTANNSPLHF. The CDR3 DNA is TGTGCCAGCAGTGGGACAGCAAATAATTCACCCCTCCACTTT. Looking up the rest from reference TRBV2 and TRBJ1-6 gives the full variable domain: EPEVTQTPSHQVTQMGQEVILRCVPISNHLYFYWYRQILGQKVEFLVSFYNNEISEKSEIFDDQFSVERPDGSNFTLKIRSTKLEDSAMYFCASSGTANNSPLHFGNGTRLTVT.

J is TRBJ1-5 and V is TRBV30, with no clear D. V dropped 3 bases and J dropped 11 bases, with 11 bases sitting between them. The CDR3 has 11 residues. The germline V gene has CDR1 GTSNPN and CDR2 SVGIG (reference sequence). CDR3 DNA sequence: TGTGCCTGGAGGGTGGGCCTGGCCCAGCATTTT. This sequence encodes CAWRVGLAQHF.

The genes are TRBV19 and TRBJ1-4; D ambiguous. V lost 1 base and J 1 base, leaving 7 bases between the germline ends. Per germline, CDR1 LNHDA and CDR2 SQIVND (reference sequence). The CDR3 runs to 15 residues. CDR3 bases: TGTGCCAGTAGTATAGCCCGGGAAACTAATGAAAAACTGTTTTTT. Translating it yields CASSIARETNEKLFF.

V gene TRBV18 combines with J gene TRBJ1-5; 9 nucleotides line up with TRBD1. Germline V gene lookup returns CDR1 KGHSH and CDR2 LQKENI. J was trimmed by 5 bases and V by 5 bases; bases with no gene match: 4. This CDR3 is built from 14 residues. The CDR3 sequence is CASSGTGKDQPQHF. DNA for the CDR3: TGTGCCAGCTCAGGGACAGGGAAGGATCAGCCCCAGCATTTT.

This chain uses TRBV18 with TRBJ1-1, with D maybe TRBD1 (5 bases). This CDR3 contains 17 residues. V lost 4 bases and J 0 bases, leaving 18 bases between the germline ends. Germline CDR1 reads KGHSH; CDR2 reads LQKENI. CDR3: CASSLTPIRGMNTEAFF. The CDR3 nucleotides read TGTGCCAGCTCACTCACCCCCATCCGGGGGATGAACACTGAAGCTTTCTTT.

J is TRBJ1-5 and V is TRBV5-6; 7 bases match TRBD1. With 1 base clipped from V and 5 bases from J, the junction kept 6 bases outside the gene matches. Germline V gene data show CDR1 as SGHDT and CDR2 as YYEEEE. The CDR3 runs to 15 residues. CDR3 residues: CASSLYQGGYQPQHF. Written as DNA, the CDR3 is TGTGCCAGCAGCTTGTACCAGGGGGGCTATCAGCCCCAGCATTTT. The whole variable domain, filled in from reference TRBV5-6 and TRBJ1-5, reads DAGVTQSPTHLIKTRGQQVTLRCSPKSGHDTVSWYQQALGQGPQFIFQYYEEEERQRGNFPDRFSGHQFPNYSSELNVNALLLGDSALYLCASSLYQGGYQPQHFGDGTRLSIL.

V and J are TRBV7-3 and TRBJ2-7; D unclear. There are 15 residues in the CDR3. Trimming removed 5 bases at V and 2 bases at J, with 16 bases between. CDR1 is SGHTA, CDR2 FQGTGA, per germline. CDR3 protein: CASSPGDTSPYEQYF. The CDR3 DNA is TGTGCCAGCAGCCCTGGAGACACGTCCCCCTACGAGCAGTACTTC.

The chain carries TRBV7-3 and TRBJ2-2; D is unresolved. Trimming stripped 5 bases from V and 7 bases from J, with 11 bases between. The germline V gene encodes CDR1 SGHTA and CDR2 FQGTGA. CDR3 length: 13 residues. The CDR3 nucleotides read TGTGCCAGCAGCCTCTCTGCTGGCGGGGAGCTGTTTTTT. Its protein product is CASSLSAGGELFF.

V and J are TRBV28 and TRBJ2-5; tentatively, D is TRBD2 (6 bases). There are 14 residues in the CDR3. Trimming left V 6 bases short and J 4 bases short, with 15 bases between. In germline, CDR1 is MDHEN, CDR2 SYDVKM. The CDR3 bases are TGTGCCAGCAGCCGGGGGAGCCGACCAGAGACCCAGTACTTC. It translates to CASSRGSRPETQYF.

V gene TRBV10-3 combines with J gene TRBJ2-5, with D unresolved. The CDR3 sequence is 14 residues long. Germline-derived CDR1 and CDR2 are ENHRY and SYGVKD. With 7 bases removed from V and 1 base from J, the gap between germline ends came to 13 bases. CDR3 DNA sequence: TGTGCCATCAACAGAGGCGCCGGCCAAGAGACCCAGTACTTC. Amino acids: CAINRGAGQETQYF.

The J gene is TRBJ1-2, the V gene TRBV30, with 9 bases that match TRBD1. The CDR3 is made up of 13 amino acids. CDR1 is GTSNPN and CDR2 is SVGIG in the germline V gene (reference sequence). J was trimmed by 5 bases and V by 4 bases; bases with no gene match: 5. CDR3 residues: CAWKTGGAYGYTF. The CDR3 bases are TGTGCCTGGAAGACAGGGGGGGCTTATGGCTACACCTTC.